The 28 T cell receptor beta chains reported below all come from one sample, sequenced in a study of vaccination and CD4 T cells after COVID-19. Treatment noted: roughly 10-day PBMC culture with coronavirus spike peptide pools or control peptides (ViraFEST assay). No antigens are known for them. The Oncomine TCR Beta short-read assay generated sequence data from the DNA of cultured CD4+ T cells. TCRdb reprocessed the PCR reads with MiXCR, giving one entry per CDR3 protein. The table includes approximately 12,000 distinct CDR3 sequences, roughly half detected once. The material sequenced was cultured CD4+ T cells from blood, taken after SARS-CoV-2 vaccination. These receptors originate from a human donor with COVID-19.

V and J are TRBV5-6 and TRBJ1-2; D not resolved. The CDR3 contains 12 residues. CDR1 and CDR2 from the germline V gene are SGHDT and YYEEEE. Trimming left V 3 bases short and J 8 bases short, with 11 bases between. The CDR3 sequence is CASSWSNVGYTF. In DNA form, the CDR3 reads TGTGCCAGCAGCTGGAGTAACGTAGGCTACACCTTC. The entire variable domain, with the rest obtained from reference TRBV5-6 and TRBJ1-2, is as follows: DAGVTQSPTHLIKTRGQQVTLRCSPKSGHDTVSWYQQALGQGPQFIFQYYEEEERQRGNFPDRFSGHQFPNYSSELNVNALLLGDSALYLCASSWSNVGYTFGSGTRLTVV.

This chain joins TRBV9 and TRBJ2-5, with D unclear. The CDR3 runs to 14 residues. Trimming stripped 4 bases from V and 2 bases from J, with 12 bases between. Germline V gene sequence: CDR1 SGDLS, CDR2 YYNGEE. This CDR3 reads CASSPTMWQETQYF. CDR3 bases: TGTGCCAGCAGCCCCACGATGTGGCAAGAGACCCAGTACTTC.

The chain couples TRBV4-2 to TRBJ2-5; TRBD2 matches 9 bases. The CDR3 contains 16 residues. After removal of 4 bases from V and 5 bases from J, the junction contained 11 bases not matched to a gene. The germline gives CDR1 LGHNA, CDR2 YNFKEQ. Here the CDR3 DNA reads TGTGCCAGCAGCCCAGCGGGGGGCATGCTGGGCGAGACCCAGTACTTC. This encodes CASSPAGGMLGETQYF.

V gene TRBV6-1 combines with J gene TRBJ1-1, with a weak D call TRBD1 (6 bases). V shed 5 bases and J shed 0 bases, with 10 bases lying between them. Germline assignment: CDR1 MNHNS and CDR2 SASEGT. The CDR3 has 14 amino acids. The CDR3 reads CASSRDTMNTEAFF. The CDR3 DNA follows: TGTGCCAGCAGTAGGGACACCATGAACACTGAAGCTTTCTTT.

The chain links TRBV2 to TRBJ2-1, with D maybe TRBD1 (5 bases). Trimming removed 6 bases from V and 2 bases from J, with 8 bases in between. Germline values: CDR1 SNHLY, CDR2 FYNNEI. The CDR3 length is 13 residues. In DNA form, the CDR3 reads TGTGCCAGCAGGCCAGGGACCTACAATGAGCAGTTCTTC. Translation: CASRPGTYNEQFF.

The chain is built from TRBV20-1 and TRBJ1-6, with 7 positions matching TRBD1. Germline CDR1 DFQATT, CDR2 SNEGSKA (reference sequence). This CDR3 has 16 residues. With 6 bases clipped from V and 8 bases from J, the junction kept 16 bases outside the gene matches. CDR3 amino acids: CSATFDRDRFYSPLHF. The CDR3, as DNA: TGCAGTGCCACCTTTGACCGGGACAGATTTTATTCACCCCTCCACTTT.

This clonotype was counted only a few times. V usage is TRBV11-2 and J usage is TRBJ1-6; 8 bases line up with TRBD1. Trimming cost V 6 bases and J 8 bases; bases outside gene matches: 3. Germline V gives CDR1 SGHAT, CDR2 FQNNGV. The CDR3 length is 13 residues. The CDR3, as DNA: TGTGCCAGCAGTTGGGACAGGTATTCACCCCTCCACTTT. It translates to CASSWDRYSPLHF.

This clonotype has more than one count but fewer than ten. The chain is built from TRBV6-5 and TRBJ2-5; D possibly corresponds to TRBD2 (7 bases). Germline V lookup: CDR1 MNHEY, CDR2 SVGAGI. The CDR3 has 14 amino acids. The ends were cut back, 2 bases at V and 4 bases at J, with 11 bases in the middle. DNA of the CDR3: TGTGCCAGCAGTTACCGGGGGGCTCGAGAGACCCAGTACTTC. This translates into CASSYRGARETQYF.

V gene TRBV20-1 combines with J gene TRBJ2-3; 12 nucleotides align to TRBD2. Per the germline V gene, CDR1 is DFQATT and CDR2 is SNEGSKA (reference sequence). V shed 4 bases and J 2 bases; nucleotides not matched to a gene: 10. CDR3 size: 17 residues. The CDR3 bases are TGCAGTGCTACCACACCTAGACTAGCGGGGGTCACAGATACGCAGTATTTT. Amino acid sequence: CSATTPRLAGVTDTQYF.

This chain connects TRBV5-6 to TRBJ2-3; no clear D gene. In germline, CDR1 is SGHDT, CDR2 YYEEEE. The CDR3 totals 17 residues. Deletions cut 4 bases from V and 1 base from J, with 19 bases between. For the CDR3, the DNA is TGTGCCAGCAGCGCGAACCTAGACTCCCTGCGCACAGATACGCAGTATTTT. Protein sequence: CASSANLDSLRTDTQYF.

The V call is TRBV6-1, the J call TRBJ2-5; the D is unclear. V was clipped by 5 bases and J by 4 bases, with 8 bases between them. The CDR3 consists of 12 residues. Looked up from germline, CDR1 is MNHNS and CDR2 is SASEGT. CDR3 amino acids: CASSPVGETQYF. In DNA form, the CDR3 reads TGTGCCAGCAGTCCCGTTGGAGAGACCCAGTACTTC.

This clonotype was observed a handful of times. J is TRBJ1-6 and V is TRBV28; maybe TRBD1 (6 bases). Germline CDR1 and CDR2: MDHEN and SYDVKM. V was clipped by 5 bases and J by 7 bases, with 12 bases between them. This CDR3 spans 14 amino acids. In nucleotides, the CDR3 is TGTGCCAGCAGTCAGGGACAATGGAATTCACCCCTCCACTTT. Its translation: CASSQGQWNSPLHF.

A few counts support this clonotype. Sequence at one end of the junction differs from germline and may be a read error. The chain has TRBV6-1 and TRBJ2-3; TRBD2 matches 12 bases. The CDR3 has 13 amino acids. Looked up from germline, CDR1 is MNHNS and CDR2 is SASEGT. CDR3 in DNA: TGTGCCAGCAGTGAAGCTACTAGCGGGGGGTTAAATTTT. It codes for CASSEATSGGLNF.

The chain uses TRBV30 and TRBJ2-7, with TRBD2 matching 9 bases. J gave up 4 bases and V 3 bases, and 7 bases lay outside the gene matches. The CDR3 has 14 amino acids. CDR1 GTSNPN and CDR2 SVGIG come from the germline V gene (reference sequence). The chain's CDR3 is CAWRPSGGPYEQYF. For the CDR3, the DNA is TGTGCCTGGAGACCCAGCGGGGGGCCGTACGAGCAGTACTTC.

CDR3 sequence (DNA): TGTGCCAGCAGCCCGACTAGCATCTACAATGAGCAGTTCTTC. This translates into CASSPTSIYNEQFF. The chain has TRBV5-4 and TRBJ2-1; 7 bases are shared with TRBD2. The V gene end was trimmed by 4 bases and the J gene end by 3 bases; junction bases not matched to a gene: 4. The CDR3 runs to 14 residues. Germline V gene data show CDR1 as SGHNT and CDR2 as YYREEE (reference sequence).

This clonotype was seen more than once but under ten times. This rearrangement joins TRBV6-1 to TRBJ1-2; D gene ambiguous. This CDR3 comprises 13 residues. The germline V and J ends were trimmed by 5 bases and 2 bases, with 9 bases remaining between them. In germline, CDR1 is MNHNS, CDR2 SASEGT. Here the CDR3 DNA reads TGTGCCAGCAGTCCCACAGTAAACTATGGCTACACCTTC. Amino acids: CASSPTVNYGYTF.

The chain employs TRBV11-2 and TRBJ1-6; TRBD1 is a possible D gene (5 bases). Per the germline V gene, CDR1 is SGHAT and CDR2 is FQNNGV. CDR3 length: 16 residues. V dropped 5 bases and J dropped 6 bases, with 17 bases sitting between them. CDR3 nucleotide sequence: TGTGCCAGCAGCCCCTTAAGCGGGGGGGGTAATTCACCCCTCCACTTT. Translation: CASSPLSGGGNSPLHF. Using reference TRBV11-2 and TRBJ1-6 for the parts outside the CDR3, the full variable domain is EAGVAQSPRYKIIEKRQSVAFWCNPISGHATLYWYQQILGQGPKLLIQFQNNGVVDDSQLPKDRFSAERLKGVDSTLKIQPAKLEDSAVYLCASSPLSGGGNSPLHFGNGTRLTVT.

The chain couples TRBV27 to TRBJ2-7, with 7 bases identical to TRBD1. Trimming at V came to 6 bases and at J to 2 bases, leaving 7 bases not matched to a gene. There are 14 residues in the CDR3. The V gene's germline CDR1 is MNHEY and CDR2 SMNVEV (reference sequence). The CDR3 spells CASRGYRGTYEQYF. The CDR3 coding sequence is TGTGCCAGCAGGGGATACAGGGGAACCTACGAGCAGTACTTC.

V usage is TRBV2 and J usage is TRBJ1-5, with a tentative D call TRBD1 (6 bases). Deletions cut 1 base from V and 2 bases from J, with 9 bases between. Germline assignment: CDR1 SNHLY and CDR2 FYNNEI. This CDR3 spans 15 amino acids. The CDR3 coding sequence is TGTGCCAGCAGTGAAGGGCCAGGGGGCAATCAGCCCCAGCATTTT. Translated, it gives CASSEGPGGNQPQHF.

The rearrangement uses TRBV19 and TRBJ2-7; D is uncertain. Deletions cut 4 bases from V and 3 bases from J, with 4 bases between. This CDR3 comprises 11 residues. The germline CDR1 and CDR2 sequences are LNHDA and SQIVND (reference sequence). CDR3 sequence: CASSTGYEQYF. Here the CDR3 DNA reads TGTGCCAGTAGTACGGGCTACGAGCAGTACTTC.

J is TRBJ2-5 and V is TRBV19; D unresolved. The CDR3 has 12 residues. Trimming took off 3 bases at V and 5 bases at J, with 7 bases between the two ends. Per germline, CDR1 LNHDA and CDR2 SQIVND (reference sequence). The CDR3 DNA sequence: TGTGCCAGTAGTATGCAGACGGAGACCCAGTACTTC. Its translation is CASSMQTETQYF.

The V gene is TRBV27, the J gene TRBJ2-4; TRBD2 might be the D (5 bases). This CDR3 comprises 16 residues. The germline CDR1 and CDR2 sequences are MNHEY and SMNVEV (reference sequence). Trimming pared 0 bases from V and 9 bases from J, leaving 18 bases between. The CDR3 sequence is CASSLSTTWGSSIQYF. CDR3 sequence (DNA): TGTGCCAGCAGTTTATCGACTACATGGGGTTCTAGCATTCAGTACTTC.

V gene TRBV6-1 combines with J gene TRBJ1-1; TRBD1 matches at 8 bases. The V segment lost 3 bases and the J segment 0 bases; nucleotides outside the gene matches: 6. The CDR3 totals 16 residues. Germline V gene sequence: CDR1 MNHNS, CDR2 SASEGT. The CDR3 reads CASSDDRGKMNTEAFF. CDR3 DNA sequence: TGTGCCAGCAGTGATGACAGGGGCAAGATGAACACTGAAGCTTTCTTT.

This clonotype was seen more than once but under ten times. The J gene is TRBJ1-3, the V gene TRBV7-2, with D tentatively TRBD1 (5 bases). Looked up from germline, CDR1 is SGHTA and CDR2 is FQGNSA. Trimming removed 5 bases at V and 4 bases at J, with 9 bases between. This CDR3 spans 13 amino acids. CDR3 DNA: TGTGCCAGCAGCCCTTCAGGGGGAAACACCATATATTTT. Amino acid sequence: CASSPSGGNTIYF.

This clonotype was found once. The chain is built from TRBV7-9 and TRBJ1-3; D ambiguous. CDR1 and CDR2 (germline): SEHNR, FQNEAQ (reference sequence). The V end lost 5 bases, the J end lost 0 bases, and 11 bases lay between the germline ends. CDR3 size: 15 residues. In DNA form, the CDR3 reads TGTGCCAGCAGCAATAGGGTCCCCTCTGGAAACACCATATATTTT. Translation: CASSNRVPSGNTIYF.

This sequence joins TRBV11-3 and TRBJ2-7; TRBD1 aligns across 7 bases. The CDR3 consists of 16 residues. V shed 5 bases and J 5 bases; nucleotides not matched to a gene: 15. Per germline, CDR1 SGHNT and CDR2 YENEEA. The CDR3 nucleotides read TGTGCCAGCAGCCCTACTAGGGGCCGAGGGGGCCACGAGCAGTACTTC. Encoded protein: CASSPTRGRGGHEQYF.

A few counts support this clonotype. The chain combines TRBV7-2 with TRBJ1-5, with 9 bases fitting TRBD1. After removal of 5 bases from V and 3 bases from J, the junction contained 5 bases not matched to a gene. Looked up from germline, CDR1 is SGHTA and CDR2 is FQGNSA. This CDR3 contains 15 residues. CDR3 bases: TGTGCCAGCAGCCCGGACAGGGGTAACAATCAGCCCCAGCATTTT. Its protein product is CASSPDRGNNQPQHF.

The chain recombines TRBV29-1 with TRBJ2-7; D ambiguous. Germline CDR1 is SQVTM and CDR2 is ANQGSEA. Trimming took off 4 bases at V and 2 bases at J, with 9 bases between the two ends. This CDR3 has 12 residues. CDR3 loop: CSVVALPYEQYF. CDR3 DNA sequence: TGCAGCGTTGTGGCGCTACCCTACGAGCAGTACTTC.